This T cell receptor beta chain was profiled in a study of vaccination effects on CD4 cells after COVID-19. Measured with immunoSEQ multiplex PCR; TCRdb has only the in-frame clones, and not every one. Here the sample spans around 25,000 clones, roughly two thirds being singletons. Study findings and constraints: In the study, convalescent patients were few, and early post-infection timepoints were absent. Both infection-induced and vaccine-induced clones contracted markedly at late post-vaccination timepoints.

The CDR3 totals 13 residues. The germline V and J ends were trimmed by 0 bases and 1 base, with 4 bases remaining between them. Looked up from germline, CDR1 is SGHRS and CDR2 is YFSETQ. CD4+ T cells specific for antigen were expanded with viral peptide pools by the ViraFEST assay before sequencing. Scientists isolated CD4+ T cells after a roughly 10-day culture period ended. Vaccine recipients, nucleocapsid antibody negative, had no prior SARS-CoV-2 infection. It was on days 3 and 7 that half the medium was replaced with IL-2 medium. To note about this clone: The antigen remains unidentified.

The chain is built from TRBV5-1 and TRBJ1-1, with unresolved D. The TCR originated in a human donor who received a COVID-19 vaccine. This material consisted of CD4+ T cells from PBMCs cultured with SARS-CoV-2 spike peptides, taken before COVID-19 vaccination. This CDR3 reads CASSLGGNTEAFF. The DNA of the CDR3 is TGCGCCAGCAGCTTGGGGGGGAACACTGAAGCTTTCTTT. Filled out from reference TRBV5-1 and TRBJ1-1, the complete variable domain reads KAGVTQTPRYLIKTRGQQVTLSCSPISGHRSVSWYQQTPGQGLQFLFEYFSETQRNKGNFPGRFSGRQFSNSRSEMNVSTLELGDSALYLCASSLGGNTEAFFGQGTRLTVV.